This T cell receptor beta chain was recovered during a study of blood T cells in healthy people across ages (dated by TCRdb to 2013 to 2016). At the level of the whole study: In model experiments, template switching captured roughly one uniquely barcoded TCR beta cDNA molecule for every two T cells. Age-related changes in TCR beta repertoire diversity were measured in the study by deep sequencing normalized with unique cDNA molecular identifiers. Four age groups were formed from the donors: young (average approximately 15 years), middle-aged (around 39), aged (62) and long-lived (roughly 81). Donors of different ages were randomly distributed across sequencing lanes to avoid experimental bias. Using the same blood draw, the study looked at two additional independent replicas of 1 million unique cDNA reads for two donors, one aged 18 to 30 and the other aged 80 or older.

CDR1 and CDR2 are read off the germline V gene (reference sequence) as MNHEY and SMNVEV. Trimming at the junction amounts to 6 bases on V and 1 base on J, and the germline ends lie 10 bases apart. The CDR3 goes from the cysteine to the phenylalanine over 14 residues. Of the read, only the CDR3 DNA is kept; its 42 bases are in frame from base 1. Overall study results and their limits: Estimates of total diversity from one million sequenced T cells were regarded as lower bounds and underestimates. Observed TCR beta diversity correlated strongly with the percentage of naive T cells measured by flow cytometry. Bulk unsorted PBMC profiling prevented conclusive comparison of naive and antigen-experienced compartments. As age increased, observed TCR beta diversity per million T cells dropped in a roughly linear way, and a significant reduction was already evident by age roughly 40. Donor CMV infection status was unknown, potentially confounding age-related changes in expanded clonotypes. Compared with the aged group, more naive CD4+ T cells, fewer expanded clones and increased TCR diversity were shown by the long-lived group, suggesting age selection.

The library came from 5' RACE. Sequenced on an Illumina HiSeq 2500. A second PCR of roughly 7 to 11 cycles was performed with a sample-barcoded 5' primer and a J-beta primer mix. A template-switch 5' adaptor carrying 12 random nucleotides introduced a unique molecular identifier onto each TCR beta cDNA molecule. At least 2.5 million CDR3-containing paired-end reads were obtained from each sample. First-strand cDNA synthesis was performed from all RNA using the Mint cDNA synthesis kit, with priming by a TRBC-specific oligonucleotide. Following uracil-DNA glycosylase treatment, a first 18-cycle PCR with universal primers M1SS and BC2_uni_R was performed on all cDNA. Under the source paper's analysis protocol: Normalization of each sample was performed by random selection of 1 million high-quality reads, each carrying a distinct molecular identifier. Instead of being binned into consensus sequences, reads that shared molecular identifiers were thrown out. MiTCR, set to a Q25 quality threshold and the strictest error-elimination algorithm, was used for CDR3 identification, clonotype clustering and error correction. A nonparametric unseen species model with Euler transformation was used to estimate lower-bound total TCR beta diversity. TCRdb redid the processing of the public reads, applying fastp at Q25 and MiXCR, and retained in-frame beta chains. Rows are unified per CDR3 protein, each entry keeping the most common DNA and genes. The V and J calls were determined by TCRdb, not by the authors. The sample includes about 1.8 million distinct CDR3 sequences, with just under 50% observed a single time. Clones ranked in the top ten supply over 2% of the sample.

Regarding this clonotype: Its antigen is not yet known. The input lacks base qualities; no much larger clone sits a single base away.

The 40 or so donors, aged about 6 to 95 years, were systemically healthy Caucasian individuals from Russia. Each donor gave ten milliliters of peripheral blood, collected into EDTA-treated Vacutainer tubes. Ficoll-Paque density-gradient centrifugation was used to isolate PBMCs, with at least 6.5 million per sample. Total RNA, at least 6 micrograms per sample, was extracted from PBMCs with Trizol reagent. For every donor, an aliquot of PBMCs went through flow cytometry to measure the percentages of naive CD45RAhigh/CD27high T cells. The chain couples TRBV27 to TRBJ2-1, and perhaps TRBD2 as D gene, on 5 matching bases. The clonotype was recovered from a woman aged 40 to 55 in good health. The sample was blood. In nucleotide form, the sequence is TGTGCCAGCAGACCAACGGGGTCCTACAATGAGCAGTTCTTC. The encoded protein is CASRPTGSYNEQFF.